This record looks at one T cell receptor beta chain sequence and its context. These data are taken from a study of cytotoxic CD8 clonotypes in ibrutinib-treated CLL. Measured with immunoSEQ multiplex PCR; TCRdb has only the in-frame clones, and not every one. Of roughly 300,000 clones in the sample, roughly 76% are singletons; the top ten hold roughly 5%. The CDR3 loop spans 13 amino acids. Germline CDR1 is SNHLY and CDR2 is FYNNEI. The V end lost 6 bases, the J end lost 4 bases, and 12 bases lay between the germline ends. V is TRBV2 and J is TRBJ2-5; D not resolved. The source is a human donor with chronic lymphocytic leukemia. Sequencing was performed on PBMCs, taken at disease progression, from a patient treated with ibrutinib. The CDR3 DNA is TGTGCCAGCAGAGGTGGAAAGCTAGAGACCCAGTACTTC. This codes for CASRGGKLETQYF.